The 31 T cell receptor beta chains below come from one sample, sequenced in a study of T cell responses to AZD1222 COVID-19 vaccine. Method: immunoSEQ multiplex PCR; TCRdb's copy keeps in-frame clones and lacks some. In the table there are more than 95,000 clones, 91% of which are singletons. The sequenced sample was peripheral blood, obtained on day 0 of AZD1222 vaccination. The receptor set was obtained from an adult in good health.

The chain has TRBV19 and TRBJ1-1, with TRBD1 matching 8 bases. The CDR3 extends over 15 amino acids. Per germline, CDR1 LNHDA and CDR2 SQIVND (reference sequence). V lost 4 bases, J lost 1 base, and 5 bases stayed unmatched. CDR3: CASSRAGGANTEAFF. The CDR3 DNA sequence: TGTGCCAGTAGTAGGGCAGGGGGCGCGAACACTGAAGCTTTCTTT.

The chain joins TRBV24-1 to TRBJ1-6; TRBD1 matches 7 bases. The germline gives CDR1 KGHDR, CDR2 SFDVKD. The V segment lost 4 bases and the J segment 8 bases; nucleotides outside the gene matches: 7. This CDR3 is built from 15 residues. The chain's CDR3 is CATSEMGTDYSPLHF. The CDR3 DNA reads as TGTGCCACCAGTGAGATGGGGACAGACTATTCACCCCTCCACTTT.

V gene TRBV19 combines with J gene TRBJ2-3; the D gene is possibly TRBD1 (5 bases). V lost 6 bases to trimming and J lost 0 bases, with 10 bases between them. The CDR3 is made up of 14 amino acids. Germline CDR1 reads LNHDA; CDR2 reads SQIVND (reference sequence). This chain's CDR3 is CASSRQSSTDTQYF. As DNA, the CDR3 is TGTGCCAGTAGCCGACAGTCTAGCACAGATACGCAGTATTTT.

This sequence joins TRBV25-1 and TRBJ2-6, with D tentatively TRBD2 (5 bases). The CDR3 spans 18 residues. The V and J ends lost 3 bases and 4 bases respectively, with 19 bases between them. Per germline, CDR1 MGHDK and CDR2 SYGVNS. The CDR3 bases are TGTGCCAGCAGTGACCCCTCCGGGATCGGCTCCGGGGCCAACGTCCTGACTTTC. This codes for CASSDPSGIGSGANVLTF.

With respect to this clone: At the DNA level, this CDR3 is encoded by other sequences in the same sample as well. V usage is TRBV28 and J usage is TRBJ1-1, with 8 positions matching TRBD1. This CDR3 contains 13 residues. V gave up 6 bases and J gave up 5 bases; unmatched junction bases: 5. Germline V gene sequence: CDR1 MDHEN, CDR2 SYDVKM. The CDR3 nucleotides read TGTGCCAGCAGCCCAGGGGGCTATACTGAAGCTTTCTTT. Its protein product is CASSPGGYTEAFF.

The chain carries TRBV5-1 and TRBJ1-2, with 9 bases identical to TRBD1. Germline CDR1 reads SGHRS; CDR2 reads YFSETQ. The CDR3 has 14 amino acids. V gave up 3 bases and J gave up 6 bases; unmatched junction bases: 6. Here the CDR3 reads CASSSRDRANGYTF. The CDR3 DNA reads TGCGCCAGCAGCTCCCGGGACAGGGCGAATGGCTACACCTTC.

V is TRBV9 and J is TRBJ1-1; maybe TRBD1 (5 bases). Trimming stripped 6 bases from V and 3 bases from J, with 18 bases between. The germline V gene has CDR1 SGDLS and CDR2 YYNGEE. The CDR3 runs to 15 residues. In nucleotides, the CDR3 is TGTGCCAGCAACGGGGGAGGCGGTTTGTACACTGAAGCTTTCTTT. It is translated as CASNGGGGLYTEAFF.

The V and J genes are TRBV30 and TRBJ2-7; a weak D match, TRBD2 (6 bases). Germline CDR1 reads GTSNPN; CDR2 reads SVGIG (reference sequence). This CDR3 spans 14 amino acids. Trimming pared 0 bases from V and 2 bases from J, leaving 11 bases between. The CDR3: CAWSVEAGPYEQYF. In DNA form, the CDR3 reads TGTGCCTGGAGTGTAGAGGCGGGGCCCTACGAGCAGTACTTC.

The genes are TRBV5-4 and TRBJ2-3; D gene ambiguous. V was cut by 3 bases and J by 5 bases, with 10 bases left in between. Germline assignment: CDR1 SGHNT and CDR2 YYREEE (reference sequence). The CDR3 contains 13 residues. As DNA, the CDR3 is TGTGCCAGCAGCTCGCCACTTGGAGATACGCAGTATTTT. It specifies CASSSPLGDTQYF.

DNA of the CDR3: TGTGCCAGTAGTAGTCCAGGGACAACATACAATGAGCAGTTCTTC. Encoded protein: CASSSPGTTYNEQFF. The J gene is TRBJ2-1, the V gene TRBV19; D is perhaps TRBD1 (6 bases). The V end was cut by 4 bases, the J end by 4 bases, with 14 bases between. CDR1 is LNHDA and CDR2 is SQIVND in the germline V gene (reference sequence). The CDR3 runs 15 residues.

This CDR3 reads CASSKLGGEGETQYF. CDR3 nucleotides: TGTGCCAGTAGTAAACTTGGGGGAGAGGGAGAGACCCAGTACTTC. V usage is TRBV19 and J usage is TRBJ2-5; D is possibly TRBD1 or TRBD2 (5 bases each). CDR1 and CDR2 from the germline V gene are LNHDA and SQIVND (reference sequence). There are 15 residues in the CDR3. Trimming removed 4 bases at V and 4 bases at J, with 16 bases between.

This clone was detected a few times. The chain is built from TRBV5-1 and TRBJ1-2; no firm D call. Trimming cost V 0 bases and J 4 bases, with 10 bases left between them. The CDR3 consists of 14 residues. Per the germline V gene, CDR1 is SGHRS and CDR2 is YFSETQ. CDR3 nucleotide sequence: TGCGCCAGCAGCTTGGAGGCAGCCACCTATGGCTACACCTTC. It encodes CASSLEAATYGYTF. The entire variable domain, with the rest obtained from reference TRBV5-1 and TRBJ1-2, is as follows: KAGVTQTPRYLIKTRGQQVTLSCSPISGHRSVSWYQQTPGQGLQFLFEYFSETQRNKGNFPGRFSGRQFSNSRSEMNVSTLELGDSALYLCASSLEAATYGYTFGSGTRLTVV.

The chain joins TRBV27 to TRBJ2-1; 12 bases are shared with TRBD2. The CDR3 length is 19 residues. Germline CDR1 and CDR2: MNHEY and SMNVEV (reference sequence). V lost 3 bases to trimming and J lost 2 bases; unmatched junction nucleotides: 11. CDR3 amino acids: CASSFGNRGLAGTYNEQFF. The CDR3 nucleotides are TGTGCCAGCAGTTTCGGAAACCGGGGACTAGCGGGCACCTACAATGAGCAGTTCTTC.

The chain uses TRBV7-2 and TRBJ1-1; no reliable D call. This CDR3 comprises 14 residues. V dropped 7 bases and J dropped 2 bases, with 14 bases sitting between them. The V gene's germline CDR1 is SGHTA and CDR2 FQGNSA. The CDR3 is CASTFLGLNTEAFF. The CDR3 nucleotides read TGTGCCAGCACCTTTCTTGGGCTAAACACTGAAGCTTTCTTT.

This chain connects TRBV19 to TRBJ1-6, with 8 nucleotides matching TRBD1. The CDR3 has 14 residues. CDR1 LNHDA and CDR2 SQIVND come from the germline V gene (reference sequence). V lost 5 bases and J lost 10; bases outside the gene matches: 7. CDR3 in DNA: TGTGCCAGTAGTGGACAGGGTACCACCTCACCCCTCCACTTT. Residues: CASSGQGTTSPLHF.

As DNA, the CDR3 is TGTGCCAGCAGCTGGACAGGGATCGATCAGCCCCAGCATTTT. Translating it yields CASSWTGIDQPQHF. The rearrangement uses TRBV6-5 and TRBJ1-5; 8 nucleotides agree with TRBD1. Germline-derived CDR1 and CDR2 are MNHEY and SVGAGI. CDR3 size: 14 residues. V dropped 6 bases and J dropped 5; count of bases not matched to a gene: 6.

The V and J genes are TRBV6-5 and TRBJ1-1, with D unresolved. CDR1 is MNHEY and CDR2 is SVGAGI in the germline V gene. CDR3 length: 13 residues. With 6 bases removed from V and 1 base from J, the gap between germline ends came to 9 bases. The CDR3 DNA follows: TGTGCCAGCAGCGTGGACTGGAACACTGAAGCTTTCTTT. The encoded protein is CASSVDWNTEAFF.

This clone was observed once. The CDR3 loop is CASSLLLANYEQYF. CDR3 sequence (DNA): TGTGCCAGCAGCTTATTATTGGCTAACTACGAGCAGTACTTC. The gene calls are TRBV7-2 and TRBJ2-7; no clear D gene. The germline V gene encodes CDR1 SGHTA and CDR2 FQGNSA. Trimming removed 2 bases from V and 3 bases from J, with 11 bases in between. The CDR3 sequence is 14 residues long.

The CDR3 nucleotides are TGTGCCAGCAGATTCCGAGGGTCCTACGAGCAGTACTTC. Encoded protein: CASRFRGSYEQYF. The rearrangement links TRBV6-4 to TRBJ2-7; TRBD2 might be the D (5 bases). The CDR3 loop spans 13 amino acids. V was trimmed by 6 bases and J by 1 base, leaving 10 bases between them. The germline CDR1 and CDR2 sequences are MRHNA and SNTAGT.

The gene calls are TRBV24-1 and TRBJ2-6; tentatively, D is TRBD1 or TRBD2 (5 bases each). The CDR3 loop spans 19 amino acids. V gave up 3 bases and J gave up 0 bases, with 17 bases separating them. In germline, CDR1 is KGHDR, CDR2 SFDVKD. As DNA, the CDR3 is TGTGCCACCAGTGATCCTACGGGACCGACCCTCTCTGGGGCCAACGTCCTGACTTTC. Protein sequence: CATSDPTGPTLSGANVLTF.

The CDR3 here is CSVVGPGGGTEAFF. DNA for the CDR3: TGCAGCGTTGTAGGCCCCGGGGGTGGTACTGAAGCTTTCTTT. The rearrangement joins TRBV29-1 to TRBJ1-1; possible D gene TRBD1, 5 bases. Trimming took 4 bases from V and 5 from J, leaving 17 bases between them. Per germline, CDR1 SQVTM and CDR2 ANQGSEA. This CDR3 is built from 14 residues. Together with reference TRBV29-1 and TRBJ1-1, the CDR3 gives the full variable domain: SAVISQKPSRDICQRGTSLTIQCQVDSQVTMMFWYRQQPGQSLTLIATANQGSEATYESGFVIDKFPISRPNLTFSTLTVSNMSPEDSSIYLCSVVGPGGGTEAFFGQGTRLTVV.

V and J are TRBV28 and TRBJ1-1; possibly TRBD1 for D (6 bases). The CDR3 has 13 residues. The germline CDR1 and CDR2 sequences are MDHEN and SYDVKM. V lost 10 bases to trimming and J lost 10 bases, with 22 bases between them. The CDR3 nucleotides are TGTGCCACCACCTCACAGGGTTCAGAAGGAGCTTTCTTT. Amino acids: CATTSQGSEGAFF.

J is TRBJ1-2 and V is TRBV29-1; tentative D call: TRBD1 (5 bases). This CDR3 contains 14 residues. Germline V gene sequence: CDR1 SQVTM, CDR2 ANQGSEA. Trimming removed 3 bases from V and 8 bases from J, with 19 bases in between. This chain's CDR3 is CSVEASGLNDGYTF. In nucleotides, the CDR3 is TGCAGCGTTGAGGCGTCAGGGTTAAACGACGGCTACACCTTC. Based on the CDR3 plus reference TRBV29-1 and TRBJ1-2, the full variable domain is SAVISQKPSRDICQRGTSLTIQCQVDSQVTMMFWYRQQPGQSLTLIATANQGSEATYESGFVIDKFPISRPNLTFSTLTVSNMSPEDSSIYLCSVEASGLNDGYTFGSGTRLTVV.

This sequence joins TRBV7-3 and TRBJ2-7; D is possibly TRBD1 or TRBD2 (5 bases each). Trimming left V 4 bases short and J 2 bases short, with 15 bases between. The germline V gene encodes CDR1 SGHTA and CDR2 FQGTGA. The CDR3 is 15 residues long. The CDR3 nucleotides read TGTGCCAGCAGCTCTCATCCGGGACGCACCTACGAGCAGTACTTC. Translating gives CASSSHPGRTYEQYF.

The V and J genes are TRBV12-3 or TRBV12-4 and TRBJ2-7; D remains ambiguous. Trimming removed 0 bases from V and 6 bases from J, with 9 bases in between. CDR3 size: 13 residues. CDR3 in DNA: TGTGCCAGCAGTTTAGCGTCGACGTCCGAGCAGTACTTC. It codes for CASSLASTSEQYF.

The chain employs TRBV19 and TRBJ1-2; no clear D gene. Germline V lookup: CDR1 LNHDA, CDR2 SQIVND (reference sequence). This CDR3 contains 14 residues. The V gene lost 4 bases and the J gene lost 6 bases, with 15 bases spanning the gap. The CDR3 here is CASSTSGIRNGYTF. In DNA form, the CDR3 reads TGTGCCAGTAGTACATCCGGGATCCGAAATGGCTACACCTTC.

A single count supports this clone. The chain employs TRBV30 and TRBJ2-4; tentative D call: TRBD1 (6 bases). The CDR3 runs to 15 residues. Trimming stripped 1 base from V and 8 bases from J, with 18 bases between. Germline CDR1 GTSNPN, CDR2 SVGIG (reference sequence). Here the CDR3 DNA reads TGTGCCTGGAGTGAGGAATACAGGGATTTAGACATTCAGTACTTC. The encoded protein is CAWSEEYRDLDIQYF.

The chain recombines TRBV3-1 (or the pseudogene TRBV3-2) with TRBJ1-2; D unresolved. CDR1 LGHDT and CDR2 YNNKEL come from the germline V gene (reference sequence). V was shortened by 0 bases and J by 2 bases, with 13 bases between the two germline ends. The CDR3 runs 16 residues. CDR3 sequence: CASSQESGGRNYGYTF. The CDR3 nucleotides read TGTGCCAGCAGCCAAGAAAGTGGAGGGCGAAACTATGGCTACACCTTC.

Only one count was recorded for this clone. J is TRBJ2-5 and V is TRBV5-5; tentatively, D is TRBD1 (6 bases). The V end lost 4 bases, the J end lost 1 base, and 11 bases lay between the germline ends. The CDR3 is 14 amino acids. The V gene's germline CDR1 is SGHKS and CDR2 YYEKEE (reference sequence). CDR3 coding DNA: TGTGCCAGCAGCGTCGGGACACTCCAAGAGACCCAGTACTTC. Amino acid sequence: CASSVGTLQETQYF.

The V and J genes are TRBV5-1 and TRBJ2-4; 7 positions agree with TRBD1. From germline, CDR1 is SGHRS and CDR2 YFSETQ. CDR3 length: 14 residues. Unmatched junction bases numbered 7, after V lost 1 base and J lost 9 bases. For the CDR3, the DNA is TGCGCCAGCAGCTTGACAGGGGTAGAGGGCATTCAGTACTTC. It codes for CASSLTGVEGIQYF.

V and J are TRBV30 and TRBJ1-2; 8 nucleotides align to TRBD1. The CDR3 is 14 amino acids. The germline gives CDR1 GTSNPN, CDR2 SVGIG (reference sequence). The junction had 11 bases not matched to a gene; V was cut back by 4 bases and J by 7 bases. This chain's CDR3 is CAWTLDRALSGYTF. CDR3 coding DNA: TGTGCCTGGACCCTGGACAGGGCTCTTTCTGGCTACACCTTC. Together with reference TRBV30 and TRBJ1-2, the CDR3 gives the full variable domain: SQTIHQWPATLVQPVGSPLSLECTVEGTSNPNLYWYRQAAGRGLQLLFYSVGIGQISSEVPQNLSASRPQDRQFILSSKKLLLSDSGFYLCAWTLDRALSGYTFGSGTRLTVV.